This note documents a single T cell receptor beta chain sequence. Its target is not known. The data were obtained in a study of response to subunit inactivated influenza vaccine. Study-wide results and limits: After each seasonal influenza vaccination, few new T cells are recruited, the authors suggested.

TCRdb itself ran the RT-PCR reads through MiXCR, one entry per CDR3 protein. The repertoire consists of a few hundred thousand distinct CDR3 sequences, with around 13% occurring once and the leading ten covering 11%. CDR1 and CDR2 (germline): DFQATT, SNEGSKA (reference sequence). V trimming: 6 bases; J trimming: 7 bases; junction bases outside the gene matches: 5. The CDR3 sequence is 13 residues long. The source material was PBMCs from blood, sampled approximately 12 days after vaccination. This chain uses TRBV20-1 with TRBJ1-6; TRBD1 agrees at 8 bases. The receptor was derived from a man over 45 who received an inactivated influenza vaccine. The chain's CDR3 is CSAETGVNSPLHF. DNA of the CDR3: TGCAGTGCGGAGACAGGGGTCAATTCACCCCTCCACTTT.